What follows describes a single T cell receptor (beta chain). The data belong to a study of blood T cells in healthy people across ages. A J-beta primer mix and a sample-barcoded 5' primer were used in a second PCR of about 6 to 12 cycles. TCRdb re-called the 5' RACE reads through MiXCR, storing one row per CDR3 protein. The sample records around 800,000 distinct CDR3 sequences, about 26% being singletons. Isolated PBMCs totaled at least 7 million in each sample. CDR1 and CDR2 (germline): DFQATT, SNEGSKA (reference sequence). The CDR3 extends over 15 amino acids. This sample also appeared in a second study, on T cells of mothers and their children. From that paper: Each mother gave over 8 million TCR beta CDR3 reads; each child, roughly 3.1 million.

The genes are TRBV20-1 and TRBJ2-5, with 7 bases matching TRBD1. The DNA end is a closer match to TRBJ2-7, so the J assignment may be wrong. The clonotype originates from a boy between 10 and 17 years old in good health. The material sequenced was blood. The DNA of the CDR3 is TGCAGTGCTAGAGATTCGAGACAGGGCCACTACGAGCAGTACTTC. This translates into CSARDSRQGHYEQYF.